This T cell receptor (beta chain) is drawn from a study of molecular identifiers for immune sequencing clone quantification. TCRdb passed the PCR reads through MiXCR, listing each CDR3 protein once. The table has 490,000 or so distinct CDR3 sequences, roughly 25% seen once. Germline CDR1 is SGHNT and CDR2 is YYREEE (reference sequence). The V gene end was trimmed by 6 bases and the J gene end by 0 bases; junction bases not matched to a gene: 7. The length of the CDR3 is 17 residues. This clonotype was observed a few times. What was sequenced was naive CD8+ T cells from blood, with Jurkat cell RNA spiked in. Sample subset: FACS-sorted CD8+CD4-CCR7+CD45RA+ naive T cells. The rearrangement uses TRBV5-4 and TRBJ2-3; 13 bases fit TRBD2. The origin of this receptor is a human donor in good health. Some libraries in this study had Jurkat cell RNA spiked in. This CDR3 is CASNRLAGGSSTDTQYF. The DNA of the CDR3 is TGTGCCAGCAATAGACTAGCGGGGGGTTCAAGCACAGATACGCAGTATTTT.